A single sample is the source of the 13 T cell receptor beta chains below, sequenced in a study of T cell responses to AZD1222 COVID-19 vaccine. Repertoires were generated with immunoSEQ multiplex PCR, while TCRdb's copy carries only in-frame clones and drops some. The sample has fewer than 110,000 clones, around 92% seen once. Specimen: peripheral blood, collected 28 days after the second AZD1222 dose. These receptors originate from an adult who received the AZD1222 COVID-19 vaccine.

Regarding this clone: Other DNA variants within this sample encode the same CDR3. The V gene is TRBV19, the J gene TRBJ1-3, with D maybe TRBD1 (5 bases). The length of the CDR3 is 14 residues. Germline-derived CDR1 and CDR2 are LNHDA and SQIVND (reference sequence). The ends were cut back, 6 bases at V and 1 base at J, with 10 bases in the middle. DNA of the CDR3: TGTGCCAGTAGCCCGGGGCCATCTGGAAACACCATATATTTT. Amino acid sequence: CASSPGPSGNTIYF.

In the case of this clone: One end of the junction is discordant with germline, which a read error may explain. The chain uses TRBV2 and TRBJ1-1; unclear D gene. CDR1 SNHLY and CDR2 FYNNEI come from the germline V gene. This CDR3 comprises 14 residues. CDR3: CASREGGRWAEAFF. The CDR3 bases are TGTGCCAGCAGAGAAGGTGGTAGGTGGGCTGAAGCTTTCTTT.

The chain uses TRBV7-6 and TRBJ2-2; 8 bases align to TRBD2. Germline V gene data show CDR1 as SGHVS and CDR2 as FNYEAQ. The CDR3 length is 16 residues. V gave up 4 bases and J gave up 8 bases; unmatched junction bases: 12. The CDR3 DNA reads TGTGCCAGCAGCTCACGTCCGAGTAGCGGGGTAGGGGAGCTGTTTTTT. Translation gives CASSSRPSSGVGELFF. Full variable domain (rest looked up from reference TRBV7-6 and TRBJ2-2): GAGVSQSPRYKVTKRGQDVALRCDPISGHVSLYWYRQALGQGPEFLTYFNYEAQQDKSGLPNDRFSAERPEGSISTLTIQRTEQRDSAMYRCASSSRPSSGVGELFFGEGSRLTVL.

J is TRBJ1-6 and V is TRBV7-9; perhaps TRBD1 as D (5 bases). Trimming cost V 5 bases and J 9 bases, with 17 bases left between them. Germline lookup yields CDR1 SEHNR and CDR2 FQNEAQ (reference sequence). The CDR3 is 15 residues long. The CDR3 sequence: CASSPGTVVVSPLHF. As DNA, the CDR3 is TGTGCCAGCAGCCCTGGGACCGTAGTTGTTTCACCCCTCCACTTT. The whole variable domain, filled in from reference TRBV7-9 and TRBJ1-6, reads DTGVSQNPRHKITKRGQNVTFRCDPISEHNRLYWYRQTLGQGPEFLTYFQNEAQLEKSRLLSDRFSAERPKGSFSTLEIQRTEQGDSAMYLCASSPGTVVVSPLHFGNGTRLTVT.

This clone has just one count. The J gene is TRBJ2-7, the V gene TRBV7-9, with 9 bases lining up with TRBD2. The CDR3 length is 14 residues. Germline V gene data show CDR1 as SEHNR and CDR2 as FQNEAQ (reference sequence). V lost 3 bases, J lost 4 bases, and 4 bases stayed unmatched. The CDR3 loop is CASSLGLATYEQYF. DNA for the CDR3: TGTGCCAGCAGCTTGGGACTAGCTACGTACGAGCAGTACTTC.

This rearrangement joins TRBV19 to TRBJ1-5; D unclear. The CDR3 contains 14 residues. CDR1 and CDR2 (germline): LNHDA, SQIVND (reference sequence). V was clipped by 5 bases and J by 0 bases, with 8 bases between them. The CDR3 nucleotides read TGTGCCAGTAGTCTTGCTCTTAGCAATCAGCCCCAGCATTTT. This gives the protein CASSLALSNQPQHF. Looking up the rest from reference TRBV19 and TRBJ1-5 gives the full variable domain: DGGITQSPKYLFRKEGQNVTLSCEQNLNHDAMYWYRQDPGQGLRLIYYSQIVNDFQKGDIAEGYSVSREKKESFPLTVTSAQKNPTAFYLCASSLALSNQPQHFGDGTRLSIL.

This clone was observed a few times. J is TRBJ1-6 and V is TRBV28; a weak D match, TRBD1 (5 bases). Trimming left V 5 bases short and J 0 bases short, with 11 bases between. The CDR3 is made up of 16 amino acids. Germline V gene data show CDR1 as MDHEN and CDR2 as SYDVKM. CDR3 sequence (DNA): TGTGCCAGCAGTCTTGGGGGGTACTCCTATAATTCACCCCTCCACTTT. This encodes CASSLGGYSYNSPLHF. The complete variable domain, with remaining parts taken from reference TRBV28 and TRBJ1-6, reads DVKVTQSSRYLVKRTGEKVFLECVQDMDHENMFWYRQDPGLGLRLIYFSYDVKMKEKGDIPEGYSVSREKKERFSLILESASTNQTSMYLCASSLGGYSYNSPLHFGNGTRLTVT.

The genes are TRBV7-8 and TRBJ2-1; 12 nucleotides align to TRBD2. There are 17 residues in the CDR3. Germline assignment: CDR1 SGHVS and CDR2 FQNEAQ. The ends lost 5 bases at V and 2 bases at J; junction bases unmatched: 7. The CDR3, as DNA: TGTGCCAGCAGCACATACCTAGCGGGAGGGACCTACAATGAGCAGTTCTTC. Encoded protein: CASSTYLAGGTYNEQFF.

The chain carries TRBV6-5 and TRBJ1-1; 7 bases map to TRBD1. CDR1 is MNHEY, CDR2 SVGAGI, per germline. V gave up 6 bases and J gave up 3 bases; unmatched junction bases: 10. The CDR3 has 15 residues. CDR3 protein: CASRADRVIYTEAFF. Here the CDR3 DNA reads TGTGCCAGCAGAGCTGACAGGGTCATTTACACTGAAGCTTTCTTT.

The chain links TRBV24-1 to TRBJ2-2; 7 nucleotides agree with TRBD1. The CDR3 consists of 20 residues. The trim removed 3 bases at V and 1 base at J, leaving 16 bases unmatched. Per the germline V gene, CDR1 is KGHDR and CDR2 is SFDVKD. The CDR3 coding sequence is TGTGCCACCAGTGATCTCACAGGGGCGATCGCCCAAGAGAACACCGGGGAGCTGTTTTTT. This encodes CATSDLTGAIAQENTGELFF.

This chain uses TRBV28 with TRBJ2-1, with D uncertain. This CDR3 contains 14 residues. Germline lookup yields CDR1 MDHEN and CDR2 SYDVKM. V was clipped by 2 bases and J by 5 bases, with 10 bases between them. The CDR3 loop is CASSLVGSNNEQFF. The CDR3 DNA sequence: TGTGCCAGCAGTTTAGTGGGGTCGAACAATGAGCAGTTCTTC.

V usage is TRBV7-8 and J usage is TRBJ1-5; 9 nucleotides line up with TRBD1. The V and J ends lost 4 bases and 7 bases, in that order; junction bases with no gene match: 11. This CDR3 has 16 amino acids. Germline V CDR1 and CDR2: SGHVS, FQNEAQ. The DNA of the CDR3 is TGTGCCAGCAGCTCATCAGAACAGGGGGCGAGGCAGCCCCAGCATTTT. It yields the protein CASSSSEQGARQPQHF. Filled out from reference TRBV7-8 and TRBJ1-5, the complete variable domain reads GAGVSQSPRYKVAKRGQDVALRCDPISGHVSLFWYQQALGQGPEFLTYFQNEAQLDKSGLPSDRFFAERPEGSVSTLKIQRTQQEDSAVYLCASSSSEQGARQPQHFGDGTRLSIL.

The V gene is TRBV19, the J gene TRBJ2-1, with D maybe TRBD1 (7 bases). This CDR3 contains 15 residues. V was pared by 5 bases and J by 5 bases, with 16 bases between. Germline loops: CDR1 LNHDA, CDR2 SQIVND (reference sequence). The DNA of the CDR3 is TGTGCCAGTAGTCTGAGACAGGGAGGCCACAATGAGCAGTTCTTC. Amino acids: CASSLRQGGHNEQFF.